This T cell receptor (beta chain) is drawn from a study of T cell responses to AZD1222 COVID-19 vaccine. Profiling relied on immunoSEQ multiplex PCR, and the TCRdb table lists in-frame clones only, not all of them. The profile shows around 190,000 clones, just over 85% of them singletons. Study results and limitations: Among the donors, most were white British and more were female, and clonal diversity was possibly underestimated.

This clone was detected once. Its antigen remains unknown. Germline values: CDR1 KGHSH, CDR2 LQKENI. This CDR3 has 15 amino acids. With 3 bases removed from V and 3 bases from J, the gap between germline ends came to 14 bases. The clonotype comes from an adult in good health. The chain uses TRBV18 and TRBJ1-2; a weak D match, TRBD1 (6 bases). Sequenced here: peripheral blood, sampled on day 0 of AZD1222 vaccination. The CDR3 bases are TGTGCCAGCTCACCTCGGGGGGGCAGAGACTATGGCTACACCTTC. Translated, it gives CASSPRGGRDYGYTF.